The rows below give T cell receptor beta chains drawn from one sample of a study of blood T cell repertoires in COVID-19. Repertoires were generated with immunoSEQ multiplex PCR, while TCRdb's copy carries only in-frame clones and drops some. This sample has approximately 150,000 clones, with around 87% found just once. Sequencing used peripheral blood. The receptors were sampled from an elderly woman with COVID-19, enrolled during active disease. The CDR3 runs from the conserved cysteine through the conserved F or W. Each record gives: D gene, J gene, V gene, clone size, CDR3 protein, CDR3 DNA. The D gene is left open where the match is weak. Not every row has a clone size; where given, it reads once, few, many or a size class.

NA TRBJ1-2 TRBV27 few CASSPLLVNYGYTF TGTGCCAGCAGTCCCCTCCTTGTGAACTATGGCTACACCTTC
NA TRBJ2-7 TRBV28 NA CASSFMGLSYEQYF TGTGCCAGCAGTTTTATGGGACTCTCCTACGAGCAGTACTTC
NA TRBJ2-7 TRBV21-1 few CASSPPKSFPISVSYEQYF TGTGCCAGCAGCCCCCCCAAAAGTTTTCCAATAAGCGTATCATACGAGCAGTACTTC
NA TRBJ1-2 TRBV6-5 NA CANTGESYGYTF TGTGCCAACACCGGAGAAAGCTATGGCTACACCTTC
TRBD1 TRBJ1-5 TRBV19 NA CASSIGTGRNQPQHF TGTGCCAGTAGTATCGGGACAGGCAGAAATCAGCCCCAGCATTTT
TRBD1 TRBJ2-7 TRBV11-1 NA CASSFQGAVEQYF TGTGCCAGCAGCTTCCAGGGGGCAGTTGAGCAGTACTTC
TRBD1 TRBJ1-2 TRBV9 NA CASSPDRGQYYGYTF TGTGCCAGCAGCCCCGACAGGGGGCAGTACTATGGCTACACCTTC
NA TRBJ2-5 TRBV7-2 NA CASSSPAVPQETQYF TGTGCCAGCAGCTCACCTGCGGTGCCCCAAGAGACCCAGTACTTC
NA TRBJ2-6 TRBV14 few CASSAKAGAISGANVLTF TGTGCCAGCTCAGCCAAAGCAGGGGCGATCTCTGGGGCCAACGTCCTGACTTTC
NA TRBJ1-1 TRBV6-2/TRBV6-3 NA CASSSPLEAFF TGTGCCAGCAGTTCCCCCCTCGAAGCTTTCTTT
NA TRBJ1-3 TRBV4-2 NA CASSQETLPGNTIYF TGTGCCAGCAGCCAGGAGACGTTGCCTGGAAACACCATATATTTT
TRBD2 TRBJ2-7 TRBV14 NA CASSHGGSLYEQYF TGTGCCAGCAGCCATGGCGGGAGCCTCTACGAGCAGTACTTC
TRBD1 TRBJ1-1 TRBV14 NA CASSQFRTGESEAFF TGTGCCAGCAGCCAGTTCAGGACAGGGGAAAGTGAAGCTTTCTTT
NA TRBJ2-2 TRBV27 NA CASSLGPQTGELFF TGTGCCAGCAGTTTAGGGCCCCAAACCGGGGAGCTGTTTTTT
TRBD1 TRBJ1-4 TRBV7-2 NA CASSAPRGEMNEKLFF TGTGCCAGCAGCGCCCCCAGGGGGGAAATGAATGAAAAACTGTTTTTT
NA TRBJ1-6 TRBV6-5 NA CASSSHGGSYNSPLHF TGTGCCAGCAGTTCTCACGGGGGATCCTATAATTCACCCCTCCACTTT
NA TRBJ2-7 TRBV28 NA CASSLWASRGSYEQYF TGTGCCAGCAGTTTATGGGCCTCCCGGGGCTCCTACGAGCAGTACTTC
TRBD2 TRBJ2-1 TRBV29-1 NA CSVEVGRKNEQFF TGCAGCGTTGAGGTCGGGAGGAAGAATGAGCAGTTCTTC